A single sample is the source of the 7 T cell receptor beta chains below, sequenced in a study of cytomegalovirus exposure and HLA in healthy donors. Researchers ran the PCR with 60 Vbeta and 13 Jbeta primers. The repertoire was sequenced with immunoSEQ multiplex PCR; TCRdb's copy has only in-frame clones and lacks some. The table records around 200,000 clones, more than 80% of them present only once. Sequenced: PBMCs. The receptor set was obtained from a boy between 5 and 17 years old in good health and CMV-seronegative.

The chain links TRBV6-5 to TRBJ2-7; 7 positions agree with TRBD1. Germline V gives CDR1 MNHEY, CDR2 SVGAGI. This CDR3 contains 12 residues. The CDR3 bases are TGTGCCAGCAGCTCGAGACAGGGACGAGAGGACGTC. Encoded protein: CASSSRQGREDV.

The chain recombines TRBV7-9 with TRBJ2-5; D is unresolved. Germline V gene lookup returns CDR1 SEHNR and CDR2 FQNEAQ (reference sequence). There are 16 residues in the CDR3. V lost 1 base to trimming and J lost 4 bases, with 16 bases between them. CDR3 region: CASSLGVMERGETQYF. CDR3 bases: TGTGCCAGCAGCTTAGGAGTTATGGAGCGTGGAGAGACCCAGTACTTC.

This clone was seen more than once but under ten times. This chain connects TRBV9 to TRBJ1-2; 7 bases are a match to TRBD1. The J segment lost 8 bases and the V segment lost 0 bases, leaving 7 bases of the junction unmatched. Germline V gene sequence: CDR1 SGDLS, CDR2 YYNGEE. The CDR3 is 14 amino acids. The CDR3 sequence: CASSVEIGGWGYTF. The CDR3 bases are TGTGCCAGCAGCGTAGAGATAGGGGGCTGGGGCTACACCTTC.

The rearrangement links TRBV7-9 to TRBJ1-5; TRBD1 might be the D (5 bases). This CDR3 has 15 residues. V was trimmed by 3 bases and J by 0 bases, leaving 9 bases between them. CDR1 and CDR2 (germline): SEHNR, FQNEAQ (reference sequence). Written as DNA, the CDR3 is TGTGCCAGCAGCTTCGGGGGGTATAGCAATCAGCCCCAGCATTTT. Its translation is CASSFGGYSNQPQHF. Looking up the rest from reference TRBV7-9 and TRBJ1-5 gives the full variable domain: DTGVSQNPRHKITKRGQNVTFRCDPISEHNRLYWYRQTLGQGPEFLTYFQNEAQLEKSRLLSDRFSAERPKGSFSTLEIQRTEQGDSAMYLCASSFGGYSNQPQHFGDGTRLSIL.

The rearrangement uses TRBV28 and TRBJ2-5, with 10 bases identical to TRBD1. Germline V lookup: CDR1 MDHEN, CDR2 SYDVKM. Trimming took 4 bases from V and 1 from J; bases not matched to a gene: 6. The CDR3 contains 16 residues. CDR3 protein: CASSWSGQGRQETQYF. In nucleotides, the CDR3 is TGTGCCAGCAGTTGGTCGGGACAGGGGCGCCAAGAGACCCAGTACTTC.

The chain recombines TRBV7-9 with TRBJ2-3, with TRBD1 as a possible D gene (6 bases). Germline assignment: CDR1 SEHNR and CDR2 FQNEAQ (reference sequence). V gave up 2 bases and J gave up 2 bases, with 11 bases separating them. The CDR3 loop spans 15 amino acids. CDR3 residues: CASSLQGFNTDTQYF. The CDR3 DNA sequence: TGTGCCAGCAGCTTACAGGGGTTTAACACAGATACGCAGTATTTT.

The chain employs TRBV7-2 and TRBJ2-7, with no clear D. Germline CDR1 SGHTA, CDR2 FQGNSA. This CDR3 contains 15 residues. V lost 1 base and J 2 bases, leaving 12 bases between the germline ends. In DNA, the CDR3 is TGTGCCAGCAGCTTAGTAGCCGCATCACCCTACGAGCAGTACTTC. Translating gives CASSLVAASPYEQYF.